Listed below are T cell receptor beta chains from one sample, sequenced in a study of CD8 T cells in ankylosing spondylitis. Each CDR3 protein is one row after TCRdb ran MiXCR on the 5' RACE reads. Of 400,000 to 450,000 distinct CDR3 sequences in the sample, roughly 18% are singletons; the top ten hold around 0.92%. Sequencing was done on a sample of blood, either unsorted or a sorted T cell fraction (not recorded which). These receptors were obtained from a male donor with ankylosing spondylitis. CDR3s include the opening cysteine and the closing phenylalanine or tryptophan. A D gene is named only where the DNA matches it firmly. Clone size is not always given. Where it is, it says once, few, many or a class for expanded clones.

D	size	V	J	DNA	CDR3
.	many	TRBV15	TRBJ1-3	TGTGCCACCAGCAGGTCTCCGGACCTCAACTGGAACACCATATATTTT	CATSRSPDLNWNTIYF
.	few	TRBV14	TRBJ1-1	TGTGCCAGCAGCCAAGCTCCAGGGGCTTCGAACACTGAAGCTTTCTTT	CASSQAPGASNTEAFF
.	few	TRBV7-9	TRBJ2-3	TGTGCCAGCAGCTTAGCCCTATGGTCTGACTCTGGAGATACGCAGTATTTT	CASSLALWSDSGDTQYF
.	.	TRBV7-7	TRBJ2-5	TGTGCTAGCAGCCGATCGGGCGAAGCATCGACCCAGTACTTC	CASSRSGEASTQYF
.	few	TRBV28	TRBJ2-7	TGTGCCAGCAGTTCCTGGGACGAGCAGTACTTC	CASSSWDEQYF
TRBD2	few	TRBV2	TRBJ2-5	TGTGCCAGCAGTGAAAGGCTAGCGGGGAAAGAGACCCAGTACTTC	CASSERLAGKETQYF
.	.	TRBV29-1	TRBJ1-3	TGCAGCGTTGTCGTCTTTGGCACGGACACCATATATTTT	CSVVVFGTDTIYF
TRBD2	.	TRBV20-1	TRBJ2-3	TGCAGTGCTAGAGGGTACGGGGCGGGAGCGGTGGGAGATACGCAGTATTTT	CSARGYGAGAVGDTQYF
TRBD2	few	TRBV12-3/TRBV12-4	TRBJ2-1	TGTGCCAGCAGGATGGAGCGGGGGGGCGACTTTGATGAGCAGTTCTTC	CASRMERGGDFDEQFF
.	.	TRBV7-9	TRBJ2-3	TGTGCCAGCAGCCGAACAGGGCTCAGCACAGATACGCAGTATTTT	CASSRTGLSTDTQYF
TRBD2	.	TRBV20-1	TRBJ2-7	TGCAGTGGCCTACCGGGACTAGCGGGAGCCTTTTACGAGCAGTACTTC	CSGLPGLAGAFYEQYF
.	few	TRBV4-2	TRBJ2-1	TGTGCCAGCAGCCAAGCGGGGGGCAGCCTGAGCTCATACAATGAGCAGTTCTTC	CASSQAGGSLSSYNEQFF
.	few	TRBV20-1	TRBJ2-5	TGCAGTGCTAGAGATGGGGGGAGTGAGACCCAGTACTTC	CSARDGGSETQYF
.	.	TRBV2	TRBJ1-3	TGTGCCAGCCAGCAGGAGGGACGCTCTGGAAACACCATATATTTT	CASQQEGRSGNTIYF
.	many	TRBV29-1	TRBJ2-2	TGCATGGCCGGGAGCACCGGGGAGCTGTTTTTT	CMAGSTGELFF
TRBD1	.	TRBV11-2	TRBJ2-2	TGTGCCAGCAGTTCCGGACAGGGGACGGCCGGGGAGCTGTTTTTT	CASSSGQGTAGELFF
.	.	TRBV5-1	TRBJ2-2	TGCGCCAGCAGCTTGGACAGAAAGAACACCGGGGAGCTGTTTTTT	CASSLDRKNTGELFF
TRBD2	few	TRBV20-1	TRBJ2-1	TGCAGTGCTAGAGATTTCGGCTCTAGCGGGGGCCCCAATGAGCAGTTCTTC	CSARDFGSSGGPNEQFF
.	.	TRBV2	TRBJ1-2	TGTGCCAGCAGTGTTCTCTATGGCTACACCTTC	CASSVLYGYTF
.	once	TRBV6-5	TRBJ1-1	.	CASSWGTGTFF
TRBD1	few	TRBV20-1	TRBJ1-5	TGCAGTGCTTCCAGGGGGCGCATCAATCAGCCCCAGCATTTT	CSASRGRINQPQHF
TRBD1	few	TRBV11-2	TRBJ1-4	TGTGCCAGCAGCTTACAGGGGGCGGGTAATGAAAAACTGTTTTTT	CASSLQGAGNEKLFF
.	few	TRBV20-1	TRBJ1-1	TGCAGTGCTAGAGAAGATTTTCGCGGGGTGAGTGAAGCTTTCTTT	CSAREDFRGVSEAFF
TRBD1	.	TRBV10-2	TRBJ1-1	TGCGCCAGTAGAGCCGGGACAGGGAAAACTGAAGCTTTCTTT	CASRAGTGKTEAFF
TRBD1	.	TRBV12-3/TRBV12-4	TRBJ1-2	TGTGCCAGCAGTCTGTCGTACAGGGGGCGCAACTATGGCTACACCTTC	CASSLSYRGRNYGYTF
TRBD1	.	TRBV4-3	TRBJ2-5	TGCGCCAGCAGCCAAGTGTGGCCACAGGGGGCCGAGACCCAGTACTTC	CASSQVWPQGAETQYF
TRBD2	few	TRBV20-1	TRBJ2-1	TGCAGCGCAGTTAGCGGGAGGGCCGGGGATGAGCAGTTCTTC	CSAVSGRAGDEQFF
TRBD1	few	TRBV7-9	TRBJ2-1	TGTGCCAGCAGCTTAGGACAGGGAAGTATTGGTCTGGATGAGCAGTTCTTC	CASSLGQGSIGLDEQFF
TRBD1	few	TRBV5-5	TRBJ1-1	TGTGCCAGCAGCTCGATGACAGGGGTTACTGAAGCTTTCTTT	CASSSMTGVTEAFF
TRBD2	.	TRBV2	TRBJ2-7	TGTGCCAGCAGGACTAGCGGGAGAGGAAGTGAGCAGTACTTC	CASRTSGRGSEQYF
.	few	TRBV20-1	TRBJ1-1	TGCAGTGCTAGGAGGCAGGGGATGAGAGCTTTCTTT	CSARRQGMRAFF
.	.	TRBV20-1	TRBJ2-7	TGCAGTGCTAGAGATCCCCTCCCCAGCTCTGGGGGGCAGTACTTC	CSARDPLPSSGGQYF
.	.	TRBV18	TRBJ2-7	TGTGCCAGCTCACCCGACTGGACCGGGGAGCAGTACTTC	CASSPDWTGEQYF
.	few	TRBV11-2	TRBJ2-1	TGTGCCAGCAGCTTTACAGGGTACTCCTACAATGAGCAGTTCTTC	CASSFTGYSYNEQFF
.	many	TRBV7-2	TRBJ2-7	TGTGCCAGCAGCTTAGACAGGAGCTCCTACGAGCAGTACTTC	CASSLDRSSYEQYF
TRBD2	.	TRBV20-1	TRBJ2-7	TGCAGTGCTAGAGATTCCAGGACTAGCGGGAAGGAGCAGTACTTC	CSARDSRTSGKEQYF
.	.	TRBV7-9	TRBJ1-5	TGTGCCAGCAGCTTTGGCCAGGCCCCCAATCAGCCCCAGCATTTC	CASSFGQAPNQPQHF
TRBD1	few	TRBV5-1	TRBJ1-1	TGCGCCAGCAGCTTGGGACAGGGGATAGGTGAAGCTTTCTTT	CASSLGQGIGEAFF
.	few	TRBV20-1	TRBJ1-5	TGCAGTGCCCCCACCCAGGCTAGGGGCAATCAGCCCCAGCATTTT	CSAPTQARGNQPQHF
TRBD1	few	TRBV18	TRBJ2-1	TGTGCCAGCTCACGGACAGGGGACGATGAGCAGTTCTTC	CASSRTGDDEQFF
TRBD1	.	TRBV10-3	TRBJ2-7	TGTGCCATCACACCCGGGACAGGGGGTTACGAGCAGTACTTC	CAITPGTGGYEQYF
TRBD1	.	TRBV7-2	TRBJ1-1	TGTGCCAGCAGGAGACAGGGGCAAATGAACACTGAAGCTTTCTTT	CASRRQGQMNTEAFF
TRBD1	few	TRBV11-2	TRBJ1-4	TGTGCCAGCAGACGGGACAGAACTAATGAAAAACTGTTTTTT	CASRRDRTNEKLFF
TRBD1	few	TRBV9	TRBJ1-3	TGTGCCAGCAGCGTCAAACCAACAGGGGCTGGAAACACCATATATTTT	CASSVKPTGAGNTIYF
.	few	TRBV20-1	TRBJ2-3	TGCAGTGCTACGTCGGGGGCCCCAGATACGCAGTATTTT	CSATSGAPDTQYF
TRBD1	few	TRBV29-1	TRBJ2-4	TGCAGCGTAAACCGGGACAGCAAAAACATTCAGTACTTC	CSVNRDSKNIQYF
TRBD2	.	TRBV13	TRBJ2-2	TGTGCCAGCAGCTTAGGCCAAGCGGGGGGCCCCACCGGGGAGCTGTTTTTT	CASSLGQAGGPTGELFF
.	few	TRBV29-1	TRBJ1-5	TGCAGCGTTGGTGCTGCAGGGCAATCAGGTCAGCCCCAGCATTTT	CSVGAAGQSGQPQHF